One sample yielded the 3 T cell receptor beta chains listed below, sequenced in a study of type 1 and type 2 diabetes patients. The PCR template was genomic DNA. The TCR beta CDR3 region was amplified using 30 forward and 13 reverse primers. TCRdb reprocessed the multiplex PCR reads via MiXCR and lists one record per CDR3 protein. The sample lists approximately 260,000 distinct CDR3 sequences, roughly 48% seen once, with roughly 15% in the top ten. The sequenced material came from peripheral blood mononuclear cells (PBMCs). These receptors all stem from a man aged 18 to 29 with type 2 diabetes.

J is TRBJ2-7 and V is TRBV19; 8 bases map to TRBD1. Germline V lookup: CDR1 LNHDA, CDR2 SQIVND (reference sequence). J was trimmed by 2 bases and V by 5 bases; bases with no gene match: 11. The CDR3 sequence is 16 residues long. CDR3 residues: CASSRSSGQGTYEQYF. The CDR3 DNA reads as TGTGCCAGTAGTCGATCATCTGGACAGGGAACCTACGAGCAGTACTTC.

CDR3 sequence (DNA): TGTGCCATAACTAGCGGGGACACGAACACCGGGGAGCTGTTTTTT. It translates to CAITSGDTNTGELFF. The chain links TRBV10-3 to TRBJ2-2; TRBD2 agrees at 10 bases. The CDR3 consists of 15 residues. Trimming at V came to 9 bases and at J to 0 bases, leaving 4 bases not matched to a gene. CDR1 and CDR2 from the germline V gene are ENHRY and SYGVKD.

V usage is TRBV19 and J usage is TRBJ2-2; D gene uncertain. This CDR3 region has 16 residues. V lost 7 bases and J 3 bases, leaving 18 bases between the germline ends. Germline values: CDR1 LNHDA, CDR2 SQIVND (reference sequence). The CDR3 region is CASKDRRFRYTGELFF. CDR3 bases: TGTGCCAGTAAGGACCGTCGGTTCAGGTACACCGGGGAGCTGTTTTTT.